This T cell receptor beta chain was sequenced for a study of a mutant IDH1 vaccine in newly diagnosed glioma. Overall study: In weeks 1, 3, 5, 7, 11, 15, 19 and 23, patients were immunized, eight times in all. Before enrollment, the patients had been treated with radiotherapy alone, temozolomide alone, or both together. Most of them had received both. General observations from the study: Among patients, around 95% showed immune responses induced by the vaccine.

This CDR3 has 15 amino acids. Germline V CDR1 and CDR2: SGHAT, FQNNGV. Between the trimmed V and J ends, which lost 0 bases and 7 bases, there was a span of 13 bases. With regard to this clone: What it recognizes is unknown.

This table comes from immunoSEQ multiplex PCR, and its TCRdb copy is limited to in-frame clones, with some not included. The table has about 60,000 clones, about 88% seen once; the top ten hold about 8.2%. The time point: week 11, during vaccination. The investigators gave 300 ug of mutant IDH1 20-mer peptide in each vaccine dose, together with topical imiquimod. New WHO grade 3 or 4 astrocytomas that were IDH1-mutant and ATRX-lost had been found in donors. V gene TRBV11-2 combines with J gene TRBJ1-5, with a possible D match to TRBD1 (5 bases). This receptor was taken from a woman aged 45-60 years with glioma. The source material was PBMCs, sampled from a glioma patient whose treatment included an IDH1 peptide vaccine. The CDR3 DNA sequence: TGTGCCAGCAGCTTAGATCAGGGTGACTGGCAGCCCCAGCATTTT. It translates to CASSLDQGDWQPQHF.